What follows describes a single T cell receptor beta chain. Original methodology: Estimation of nucleated cell counts was performed using reference gene primer amplification. Some clones are missing from TCRdb's copy, which holds only in-frame ones; the method was immunoSEQ multiplex PCR. V, J and clone size were drawn from that table, and D and trimming were deduced from the DNA. The sample shows tens of thousands of clones, around 80% of them seen only once. Germline V gene lookup returns CDR1 SGHRS and CDR2 YFSETQ. V was trimmed by 5 bases and J by 0 bases, leaving 15 bases between them. The CDR3 covers 15 residues. This specimen belongs to a study of blood T cell repertoires in COVID-19. Overall study: Samples came from the United States, Italy and Spain, spanning acute and convalescent COVID-19. From T cells, B-cell-depleted T cells, or PBMCs came the material, which was cDNA or gDNA.

J is TRBJ2-7 and V is TRBV5-1; weak D call: TRBD1 (5 bases). The sequence came from a man older than 75 with active or convalescent COVID-19. Sample: peripheral blood. DNA for the CDR3: TGCGCCAGCAGACCTGACAGCGCAACCTCCTACGAGCAGTACTTC. It translates to CASRPDSATSYEQYF.